This T cell receptor (beta chain) was sequenced for a study of patients and donors after allogeneic stem cell transplantation. TCRdb analysed the RT-PCR reads with MiXCR anew, one entry per CDR3 protein. The sample yields tens of thousands of distinct CDR3 sequences, roughly 48% seen once. V lost 6 bases to trimming and J lost 4 bases, with 13 bases between them. This CDR3 comprises 13 residues. Germline V lookup: CDR1 SQVTM, CDR2 ANQGSEA. The chain couples TRBV29-1 to TRBJ1-5, with D possibly matching TRBD1 (5 bases). This TCR was sampled from a human donor who was either an allogeneic HSCT recipient or a stem cell or donor lymphocyte infusion donor (not recorded which). It is not recorded whose cells these are; they may come from a transplant donor. Sequenced material: blood, either unsorted or a sorted T cell fraction (not recorded which). The chain's CDR3 is CSVAGAENQPQHF. The CDR3 DNA follows: TGCAGCGTCGCCGGGGCGGAGAATCAGCCCCAGCATTTT.